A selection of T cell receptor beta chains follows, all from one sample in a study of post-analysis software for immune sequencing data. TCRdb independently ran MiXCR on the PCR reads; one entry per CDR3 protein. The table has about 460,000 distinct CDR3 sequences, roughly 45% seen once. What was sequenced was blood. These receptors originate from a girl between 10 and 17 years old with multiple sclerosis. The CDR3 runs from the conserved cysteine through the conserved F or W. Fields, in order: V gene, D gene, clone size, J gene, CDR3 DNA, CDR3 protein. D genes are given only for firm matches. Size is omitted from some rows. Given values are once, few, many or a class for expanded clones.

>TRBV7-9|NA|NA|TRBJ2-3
TGTGCCAGCAGCGATAGGGTAGGACGGACGCGGGATACGCAGTATTTT
CASSDRVGRTRDTQYF
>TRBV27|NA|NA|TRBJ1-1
TGTGCCAGCAGTTTCTCTGTTCAGAACACTGAAGCTTTCTTT
CASSFSVQNTEAFF
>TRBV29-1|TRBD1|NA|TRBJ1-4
TGCAGCGTAGGCAGGGGGGCTAATGAAAAACTGTTTTTT
CSVGRGANEKLFF
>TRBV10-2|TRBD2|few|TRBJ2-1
TGCGCCAGCAGTCTAGCGGGAAGCGATGTTGAGCAGTTCTTC
CASSLAGSDVEQFF
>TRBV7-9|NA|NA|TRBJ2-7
TGTGCCAGCAGCGCAGCCATGGCGGCAGGCGTCTACGAGCAGTACTTC
CASSAAMAAGVYEQYF
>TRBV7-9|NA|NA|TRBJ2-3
TGTGCCAGCAGCTTAGTTGATATCGCAGATACGCAGTATTTT
CASSLVDIADTQYF
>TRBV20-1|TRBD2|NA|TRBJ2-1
TGCAGTGCTAGAGACACTAGCGGGAGCAATGAGCAGTTCTTC
CSARDTSGSNEQFF
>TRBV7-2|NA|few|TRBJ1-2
TGTGCCAGCAGTTTCGACCCTAACTATGGCTACACCTTC
CASSFDPNYGYTF
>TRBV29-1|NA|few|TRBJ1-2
TGCAGCGTTCCTAGCAGGGCCGGTGGCTACACCTTC
CSVPSRAGGYTF
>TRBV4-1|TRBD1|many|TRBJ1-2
TGCGCCAGCAGCCAAGTCGTTCCGGACAGGGGCAACTATGGCTACACCTTC
CASSQVVPDRGNYGYTF
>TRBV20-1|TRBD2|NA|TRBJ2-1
TGCAGTGCTATGACTAGCGGGACACTCGATGAGCAGTTCTTC
CSAMTSGTLDEQFF
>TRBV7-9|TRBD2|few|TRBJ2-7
TGTGCCAGCAGCTTAGTGGAGGGCGGGAGGCCGATATACGAGCAGTACTTC
CASSLVEGGRPIYEQYF
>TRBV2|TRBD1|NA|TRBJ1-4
TGTGCCAGCAGTGACGACAGGGCCCTTGAAAAACTGTTTTTT
CASSDDRALEKLFF
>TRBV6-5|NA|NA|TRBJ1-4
TGTGCCAGCAGTACCCATCCTAGAGGTGAAAAACTGTTTTTT
CASSTHPRGEKLFF
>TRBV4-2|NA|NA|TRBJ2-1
TGTGCCAGCAGCCAAGAAGCGAACTCCTACAATGAGCAGTTCTTC
CASSQEANSYNEQFF
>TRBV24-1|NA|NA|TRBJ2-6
TGTGCCACCAGTGATTTCGTCACAGGGCCCGGGGCCAACGTCCTGACTTTC
CATSDFVTGPGANVLTF
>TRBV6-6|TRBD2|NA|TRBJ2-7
TGTGCCAGCAGTTACTTTCGGGCGGCTAGCGGGTCTTACGAGCAGTACTTC
CASSYFRAASGSYEQYF
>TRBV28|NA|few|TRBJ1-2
TGTGCCAGCAGTTTTTCGTCCTGGGGAGTGGATGGCTACACCTTC
CASSFSSWGVDGYTF
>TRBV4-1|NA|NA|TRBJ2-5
TGCGCCAGCAGCCAAGAATCCCAATTCGAAGAGACCCAGTACTTC
CASSQESQFEETQYF
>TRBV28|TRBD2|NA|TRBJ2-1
TGTGCCAGCAGGATAGCGGGAGCAAATGAGCAGTTCTTC
CASRIAGANEQFF